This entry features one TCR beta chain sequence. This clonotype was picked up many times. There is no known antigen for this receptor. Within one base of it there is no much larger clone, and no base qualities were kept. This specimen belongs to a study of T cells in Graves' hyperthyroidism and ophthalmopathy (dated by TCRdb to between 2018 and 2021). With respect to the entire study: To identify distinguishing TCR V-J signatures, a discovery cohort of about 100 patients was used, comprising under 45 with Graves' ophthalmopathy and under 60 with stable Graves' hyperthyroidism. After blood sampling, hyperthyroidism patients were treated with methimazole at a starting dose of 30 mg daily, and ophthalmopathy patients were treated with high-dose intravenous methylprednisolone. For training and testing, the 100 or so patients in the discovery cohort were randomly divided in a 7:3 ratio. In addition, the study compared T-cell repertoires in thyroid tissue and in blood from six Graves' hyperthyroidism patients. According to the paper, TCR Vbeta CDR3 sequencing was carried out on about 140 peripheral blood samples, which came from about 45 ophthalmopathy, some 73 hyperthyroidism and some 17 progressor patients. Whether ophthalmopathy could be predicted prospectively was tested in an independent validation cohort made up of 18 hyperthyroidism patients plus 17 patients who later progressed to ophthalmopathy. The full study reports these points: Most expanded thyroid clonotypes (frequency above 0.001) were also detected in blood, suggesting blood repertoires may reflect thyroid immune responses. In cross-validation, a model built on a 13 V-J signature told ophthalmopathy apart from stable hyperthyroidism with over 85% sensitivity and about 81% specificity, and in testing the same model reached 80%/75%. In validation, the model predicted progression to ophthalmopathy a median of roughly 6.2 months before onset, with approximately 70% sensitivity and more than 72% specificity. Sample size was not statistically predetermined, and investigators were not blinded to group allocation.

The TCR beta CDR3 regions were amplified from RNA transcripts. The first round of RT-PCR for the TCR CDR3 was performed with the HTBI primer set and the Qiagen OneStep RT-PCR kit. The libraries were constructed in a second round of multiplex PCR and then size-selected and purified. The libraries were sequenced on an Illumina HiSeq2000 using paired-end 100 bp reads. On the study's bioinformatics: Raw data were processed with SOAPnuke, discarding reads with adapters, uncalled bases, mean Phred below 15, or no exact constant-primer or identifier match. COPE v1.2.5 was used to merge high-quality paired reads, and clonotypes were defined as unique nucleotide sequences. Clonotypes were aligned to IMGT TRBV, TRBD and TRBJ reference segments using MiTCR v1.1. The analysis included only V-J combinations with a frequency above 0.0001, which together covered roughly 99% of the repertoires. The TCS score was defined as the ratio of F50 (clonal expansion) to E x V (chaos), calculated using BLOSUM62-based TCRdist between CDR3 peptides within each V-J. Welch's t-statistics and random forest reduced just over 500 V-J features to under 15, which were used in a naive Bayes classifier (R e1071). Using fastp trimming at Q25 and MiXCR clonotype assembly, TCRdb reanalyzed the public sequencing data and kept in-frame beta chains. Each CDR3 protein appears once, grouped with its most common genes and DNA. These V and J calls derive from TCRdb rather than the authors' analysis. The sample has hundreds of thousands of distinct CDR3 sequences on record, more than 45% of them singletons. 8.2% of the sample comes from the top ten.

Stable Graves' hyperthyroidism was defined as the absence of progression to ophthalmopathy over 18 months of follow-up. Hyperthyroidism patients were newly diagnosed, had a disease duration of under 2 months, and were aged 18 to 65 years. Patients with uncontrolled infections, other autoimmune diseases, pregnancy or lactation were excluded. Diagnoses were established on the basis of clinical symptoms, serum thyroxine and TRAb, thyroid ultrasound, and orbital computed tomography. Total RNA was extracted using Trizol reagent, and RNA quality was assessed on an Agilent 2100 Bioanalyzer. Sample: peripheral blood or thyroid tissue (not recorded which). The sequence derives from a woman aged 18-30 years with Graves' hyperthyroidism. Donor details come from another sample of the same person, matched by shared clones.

In nucleotides, the sequence is TGTGCCAGCACCGAAGCCCTTCAGCAAGAGACCCAGTACTTC. This codes for CASTEALQQETQYF. Rearrangement joined TRBV2 to TRBJ2-5, with no D gene named confidently. Relative to germline, V is 7 bases shorter and J is 2 bases shorter, with 14 bases between their ends. Sequences SNHLY (CDR1) and FYNNEI (CDR2) are obtained from the germline V gene. The CDR3, cysteine through phenylalanine, is 14 amino acids long. The entry retains the CDR3 DNA only, 42 bases that are in frame from base 1. Reference TRBV2 and TRBJ2-5 proteins supply the regions before and after the CDR3; the full variable domain is: EPEVTQTPSHQVTQMGQEVILRCVPISNHLYFYWYRQILGQKVEFLVSFYNNEISEKSEIFDDQFSVERPDGSNFTLKIRSTKLEDSAMYFCASTEALQQETQYFGPGTRLLVL.